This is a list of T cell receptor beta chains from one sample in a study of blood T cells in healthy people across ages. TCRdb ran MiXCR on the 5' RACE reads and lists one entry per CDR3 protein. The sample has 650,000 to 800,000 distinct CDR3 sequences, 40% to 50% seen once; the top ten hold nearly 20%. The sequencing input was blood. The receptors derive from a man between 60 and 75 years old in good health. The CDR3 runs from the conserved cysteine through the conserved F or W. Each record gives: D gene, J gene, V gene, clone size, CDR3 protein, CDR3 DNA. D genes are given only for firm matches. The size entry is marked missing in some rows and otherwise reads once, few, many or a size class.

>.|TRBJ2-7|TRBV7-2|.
CASSTQGVTDEQYF
TGTGCCAGCAGCACCCAGGGTGTAACGGACGAGCAGTACTTC
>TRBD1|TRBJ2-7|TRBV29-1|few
CSVRTGVSYEQYF
TGCAGCGTCCGAACAGGGGTGTCCTACGAGCAGTACTTC
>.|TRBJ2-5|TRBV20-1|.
CSARDYHAVQETQYF
TGCAGTGCTAGAGATTATCACGCGGTTCAAGAGACCCAGTACTTC
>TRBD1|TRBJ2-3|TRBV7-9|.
CAKQGGSSTGTQYF
TGTGCCAAACAGGGGGGCTCTAGCACAGGTACGCAGTATTTT
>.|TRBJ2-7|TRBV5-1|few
CASSLDGRRQGMSEQYF
TGCGCCAGCAGCTTGGACGGTCGGAGGCAGGGGATGTCCGAGCAGTACTTC
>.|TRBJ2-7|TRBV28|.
CASTSERINSYEQYF
TGTGCCAGCACTTCGGAACGGATAAACTCCTACGAGCAGTACTTC
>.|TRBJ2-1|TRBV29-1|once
CSVETRAPPEYEQFF
TGCAGCGTTGAAACCCGGGCCCCCCCCGAGTATGAGCAGTTCTTC
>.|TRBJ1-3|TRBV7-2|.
CASSSTALQGLSGNTIYF
TGTGCCAGCAGCTCGACAGCCCTACAGGGACTCTCTGGAAACACCATATATTTT
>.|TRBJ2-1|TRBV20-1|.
CSARAVAGAYNEQFF
TGCAGTGCTAGAGCTGTGGCAGGGGCCTACAATGAGCAGTTCTTC
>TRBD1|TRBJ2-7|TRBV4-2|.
CASSRSKAGTVDSYEQYF
TGTGCCAGCAGCCGTTCGAAGGCCGGGACAGTGGACTCCTACGAGCAGTACTTC
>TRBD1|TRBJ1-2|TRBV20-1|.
CSIDRGRVYGYTF
TGCAGTATAGACAGGGGGAGGGTCTATGGCTACACCTTC
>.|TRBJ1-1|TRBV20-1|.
CSAREGGGSTEAFF
TGCAGTGCTAGAGAGGGGGGGGGTTCCACTGAAGCTTTCTTT
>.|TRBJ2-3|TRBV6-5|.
CASSGRAPSADTQYF
TGTGCCAGCAGCGGCCGGGCTCCCAGCGCAGATACGCAGTATTTT
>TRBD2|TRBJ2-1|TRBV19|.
CASSIDSGLGSYNEQFF
TGTGCCAGTAGTATAGATAGTGGACTAGGGTCCTACAATGAGCAGTTCTTC
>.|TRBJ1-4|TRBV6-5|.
CASRPDSSRNEKLFF
TGTGCCAGCAGACCTGACTCCAGCAGGAATGAAAAACTGTTTTTT
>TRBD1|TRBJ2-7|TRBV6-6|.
CASSSQGAGPYEQYF
TGTGCCAGCAGTTCTCAGGGGGCTGGGCCCTACGAGCAGTACTTC
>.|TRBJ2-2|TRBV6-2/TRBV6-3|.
CASTKRGTGELFF
TGTGCCAGCACCAAACGGGGAACCGGGGAGCTGTTTTTT
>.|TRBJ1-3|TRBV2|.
CASREEVLSGNTIYF
TGTGCCAGCAGGGAAGAGGTCCTCTCTGGAAACACCATATATTTT
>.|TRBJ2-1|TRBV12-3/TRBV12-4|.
CASSYRGGNNEQFF
TGTGCCAGCAGTTACAGGGGAGGTAACAATGAGCAGTTCTTC
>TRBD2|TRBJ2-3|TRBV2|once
CASNPLAGGGDTQYF
TGTGCCAGCAACCCACTAGCGGGGGGCGGAGATACGCAGTATTTT
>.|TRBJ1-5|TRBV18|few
CASSPEELGPQHF
TGTGCCAGCTCACCAGAGGAACTTGGGCCCCAGCATTTT
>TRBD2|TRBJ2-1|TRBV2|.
CASSIVREVEQFF
TGTGCCAGCAGTATTGTCCGGGAGGTTGAGCAGTTCTTC
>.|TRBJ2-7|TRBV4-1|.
CASSLWGQASEQYF
TGCGCCAGCAGCCTCTGGGGGCAGGCCTCCGAGCAGTACTTC
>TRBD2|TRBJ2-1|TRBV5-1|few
CASSSPGLAGGGEQFF
TGCGCCAGCAGCTCGCCGGGACTAGCGGGGGGAGGAGAGCAGTTCTTC
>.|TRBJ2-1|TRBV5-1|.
CASSLVSGEQFF
TGTGCCAGCAGCTTAGTCTCGGGGGAGCAGTTCTTC
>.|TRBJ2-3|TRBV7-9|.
CASSVTVDTQYF
TGTGCCAGCAGCGTTACTGTAGATACGCAGTATTTT
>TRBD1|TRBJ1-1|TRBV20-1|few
CSAGRDRVVFTEAFF
TGCAGTGCTGGCCGGGACAGGGTGGTTTTCACTGAAGCTTTCTTT
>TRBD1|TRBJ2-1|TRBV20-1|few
CSARGTGGGKYNEQFF
TGCAGTGCTAGAGGGACAGGGGGGGGAAAATACAATGAGCAGTTCTTC
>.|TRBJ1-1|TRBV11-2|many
CASSQDSSNTEAFF
TGTGCCAGCAGCCAGGACAGCTCGAACACTGAAGCTTTCTTT
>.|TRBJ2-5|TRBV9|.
CASSVEPKTGYNEQYF
TGTGCCAGCAGCGTAGAACCCAAAACAGGTTACAATGAGCAGTACTTC
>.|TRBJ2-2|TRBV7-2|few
CASSQVGANTGELFF
TGTGCCAGCAGCCAGGTCGGGGCGAACACCGGGGAGCTGTTTTTT
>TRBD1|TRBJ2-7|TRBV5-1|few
CASSSGQGYVGAIHEQYF
TGCGCCAGCAGCTCGGGACAGGGGTACGTGGGGGCGATTCACGAGCAGTACTTC
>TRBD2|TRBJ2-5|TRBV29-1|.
CSANVLAGGEGTQYF
TGCAGCGCCAATGTCCTAGCGGGGGGCGAAGGGACCCAGTACTTC
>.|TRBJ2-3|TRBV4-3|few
CASSPRQGRLTTDTQYF
TGCGCCAGCAGCCCTCGGCAGGGTCGTTTAACCACAGATACGCAGTATTTT
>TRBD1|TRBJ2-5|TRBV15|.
CATTTTTGGLKTQYF
TGTGCCACCACAACCACGACAGGGGGCTTGAAGACCCAGTACTTC
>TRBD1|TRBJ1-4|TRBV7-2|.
CASSSSGTGLFVREKLFF
TGTGCCAGCAGCTCCTCCGGGACAGGGTTATTTGTTCGAGAAAAACTGTTTTTT
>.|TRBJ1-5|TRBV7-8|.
CASSLRAGEGSNQPQHF
TGTGCCAGCAGCTTAAGGGCAGGGGAGGGTAGCAATCAGCCCCAGCATTTT
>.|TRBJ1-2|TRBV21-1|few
CASSNSLGTDGYTF
TGTGCCAGCAGCAATAGCCTTGGGACGGATGGCTACACCTTC
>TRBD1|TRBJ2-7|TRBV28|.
CASSPDRVAPYEQYF
TGTGCCAGCAGTCCTGACAGGGTGGCCCCCTACGAGCAGTACTTC
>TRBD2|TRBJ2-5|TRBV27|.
CASSPTKTSGGAGNEQYF
TGTGCCAGCAGTCCAACTAAGACTAGCGGGGGGGCGGGAAATGAGCAGTACTTC
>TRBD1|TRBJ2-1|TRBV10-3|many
CAISESGTEMNEQFF
TGTGCCATCAGTGAATCCGGGACAGAAATGAATGAGCAGTTCTTC
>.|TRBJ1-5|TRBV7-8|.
CASSPSRGRSNQPQHF
TGTGCCAGCAGCCCCTCCCGGGGTAGGAGCAATCAGCCCCAGCATTTT
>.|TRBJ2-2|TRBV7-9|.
CASSIGQGFSTGELFF
TGTGCCAGCAGCATCGGGCAGGGGTTCAGCACCGGGGAGCTGTTTTTT
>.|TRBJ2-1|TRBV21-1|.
CASSDPGRSFHSYEQFF
TGTGCCAGCAGCGACCCAGGACGGTCCTTTCACTCCTACGAGCAGTTCTTC
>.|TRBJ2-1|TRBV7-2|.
CASKQGYGYNEQFF
TGTGCCAGCAAGCAGGGGTATGGCTACAATGAGCAGTTCTTC
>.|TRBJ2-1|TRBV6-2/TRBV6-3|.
CASSYSNAQEQFF
TGTGCCAGCAGTTACTCGAATGCTCAAGAGCAGTTCTTC
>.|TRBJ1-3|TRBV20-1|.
CSAAAGSDSGNTIYF
TGCAGTGCAGCGGCGGGCAGCGACTCTGGAAACACCATATATTTT